This TCR beta chain derives from a study of immune aging and cytomegalovirus after organ transplant (dated by TCRdb to about 2021). Notes on the research overall: Three-drug immunosuppression with prednisone, tacrolimus, and mycophenolate was given to all transplant recipients.

The investigation overall reported the following: CD57 was not measured in the sequencing data, so a conservative gene-based aging definition was used instead. Following viremia, aged-phenotype cells rose post-transplant in clones of any size, with the rise occurring earlier in large clones (days 200-264) than in small clones. Large clones contained a bigger proportion of TEMRA cells, and over time the seven largest clones (1904 cells) picked up aged and TEMRA cells and lost TCM cells.

Libraries were prepared through single-cell sequencing. The instrument given in TCRdb is Illumina NovaSeq 6000. The BD Rhapsody Targeted mRNA and AbSeq Reagent Kit, in a microwell format, was used for cell capture and library preparation. Libraries were prepared to cover TCR, sample tags, AbSeq, and targeted mRNA from the Human T-Cell Expression Panel plus custom TOX and TOX2 primers. Libraries were sequenced on an Illumina NovaSeq. The study's processing was this. The analysis covered approximately 9,900 cells in total, of which some 6,900 were CD8 T cells and a few thousand were CD8 T cells with an identifiable TCR CDR3. Raw data were processed with the BD Rhapsody Targeted Analysis Pipeline with V(D)J processing on the Seven Bridges Genomics platform. Quality control, Sample Tag demultiplexing with Lex-BDSMK, clone identification with VDJ Explorer, and Seurat clustering were performed in SeqGeq 1.6.0. Clones comprising <1% of CD8 T cells were considered non-expanded; clones comprising >2.5% of the sample were considered clonal expansions. The public reads were quality trimmed at Q25 with fastp and then assembled into clones with MiXCR by TCRdb, keeping productive beta chains. Records with the same CDR3 protein are collapsed into one entry carrying the most frequent genes and DNA. TCRdb assigned the V and J calls; the authors' analysis was not used. The sample has 20,000 to 25,000 distinct CDR3 sequences on record, approximately 40% of them singletons. Less than 30% of the sample is taken by the ten largest.

This clonotype was picked up many times. The antigen it recognizes is unknown. One base away there is no much larger clone; base qualities are not given. Reading the label with the study, this specimen's time point is: five sample-tagged time points from pre-transplant (day -1) to day 368 post-transplant, pooled. After thawing, PBMC were stimulated with a CMV IE-1 overlapping peptide library for more than ten hours, with no transport inhibitors added. Thawed cells were rested overnight and then stimulated in R10 medium with CD28/CD49d costimulation. The IE-1 peptide library was made up of 15-amino-acid peptides with 11-amino-acid overlaps. Samples from each time point were barcoded using BD Single-Cell Multiplexing Kit Sample Tags, then pooled and stained with sorting antibodies plus oligo-conjugated anti-CD45RA. A BD FACSAria III was used to sort CMV-responsive CD8+CD137+ and CD4+CD154+ T cells at 4-way purity. EDTA vacutainers were used to collect blood, which was then processed with a Ficoll gradient within 1-24 hours.

The sequence was obtained from a female donor who had a heart transplant and CMV viremia. The specimen comprised CMV peptide-activated CD4+ and CD8+ T cells sorted from blood, sampled at five time points, pooled. The cell subset or site label of this sample denotes: sorted CD8+CD137+ and CD4+CD154+ T cells after 12 h CMV IE-1 peptide stimulation.

The CDR3 corresponds to CATSGSGNIQYF. The DNA sequence is as follows: TGTGCCACCAGTGGAAGCGGGAACATTCAGTACTTC. The rearrangement combines TRBV24-1 with TRBJ2-4; the D gene is perhaps TRBD2, from 6 matching bases. The germline V gene encodes CDR1 KGHDR and CDR2 SFDVKD. V loses 5 bases, J loses 7 bases, and the germline ends lie 8 bases apart. The CDR3 covers 12 residues, taking in both the cysteine and the phenylalanine. CDR3 DNA only is kept here, 36 bases in frame from base 1.